A single sample gave rise to the 14 T cell receptor beta chains below, sequenced in a study of cytomegalovirus exposure and HLA in healthy donors. This PCR relied on a set of 60 Vbeta primers and 13 Jbeta primers. Some clones are missing from TCRdb's copy, which holds only in-frame ones; the method was immunoSEQ multiplex PCR. The table lists 170,000 or so clones, 75% of them singletons. Sequencing used PBMCs. All receptors derive from a male donor in good health and CMV-seronegative.

The chain couples TRBV5-6 to TRBJ1-5; 8 nucleotides match TRBD1. V was pared by 7 bases and J by 0 bases, with 12 bases of the junction left unmatched. The CDR3 has 17 residues. From germline, CDR1 is SGHDT and CDR2 YYEEEE. CDR3 in DNA: TGTGCCAGCCTAGAACAGGACAGGGACTCTAGCAATCAGCCCCAGCATTTT. Protein sequence: CASLEQDRDSSNQPQHF.

This chain joins TRBV6-5 and TRBJ2-7; TRBD1 matches 9 bases. Trimming removed 2 bases from V and 6 bases from J; junction bases left unmatched: 8. This CDR3 is 15 amino acids long. Germline CDR1 and CDR2: MNHEY and SVGAGI. The CDR3 sequence: CASSYRLDRGGEQYF. DNA for the CDR3: TGTGCCAGCAGTTACCGCCTGGACAGGGGCGGCGAGCAGTACTTC.

This clone showed up just a few times. DNA for the CDR3: TGCGCCAGCAGCCAAGATCCGGGCCCGGACAGGGAGCAGTTCTTC. Amino acid sequence: CASSQDPGPDREQFF. The chain recombines TRBV4-3 with TRBJ2-1; 7 bases are a match to TRBD1. V lost 0 bases and J lost 10; bases outside the gene matches: 9. CDR1 LGHNA and CDR2 YSLEER come from the germline V gene. This CDR3 has 15 residues.

V gene TRBV9 combines with J gene TRBJ1-3; 9 positions match TRBD1. The CDR3 extends over 15 amino acids. Germline loops: CDR1 SGDLS, CDR2 YYNGEE. V lost 4 bases and J lost 0; bases outside the gene matches: 2. CDR3 nucleotides: TGTGCCAGCAGCCGGGGACAGGGCTCTGGAAACACCATATATTTT. Translated, it gives CASSRGQGSGNTIYF.

This chain links TRBV9 with TRBJ2-3, with a possible D match to TRBD1 (5 bases). Deletions cut 4 bases from V and 1 base from J, with 13 bases between. The germline gives CDR1 SGDLS, CDR2 YYNGEE. The CDR3 contains 15 residues. The CDR3 loop is CASSTDGHRTDTQYF. The CDR3 nucleotides read TGTGCCAGCAGCACAGACGGACACCGCACAGATACGCAGTATTTT.

This clone was observed once. The CDR3, as DNA: TGTGCCAGTAGTATGCGACAGGAGACCTACGAGCAGTACTTC. Its translation is CASSMRQETYEQYF. This chain uses TRBV19 with TRBJ2-5; possible D gene TRBD1, 6 bases. The J call is doubtful: the DNA matches TRBJ2-7 better. The CDR3 runs to 14 residues. The germline gives CDR1 LNHDA, CDR2 SQIVND (reference sequence).

The V gene is TRBV7-2, the J gene TRBJ1-3; D may be TRBD1 (6 bases). Germline CDR1 SGHTA, CDR2 FQGNSA. Trimming took off 1 base at V and 4 bases at J, with 11 bases between the two ends. CDR3 length: 15 residues. The CDR3 DNA follows: TGTGCCAGCAGCTTAGTGGGGGCGAGCGGAAACACCATATATTTT. Its protein is CASSLVGASGNTIYF.

The chain couples TRBV6-1 to TRBJ1-5; perhaps TRBD1 as D (6 bases). CDR1 MNHNS and CDR2 SASEGT come from the germline V gene. Trimming cost V 7 bases and J 6 bases, with 16 bases left between them. This CDR3 has 14 residues. The DNA for the CDR3 is TGTGCCAGCATCCACGGGGGGGCGGGTCAGCCCCAGCATTTT. Translated: CASIHGGAGQPQHF.

On this clone itself: Compared with germline, one end of the junction differs, possibly owing to a read error. This CDR3 is also generated by other DNA sequences in the sample. The chain couples TRBV4-2 to TRBJ1-5; TRBD1 aligns across 10 bases. Germline V gives CDR1 LGHNA, CDR2 YNFKEQ. This CDR3 contains 17 residues. The CDR3 DNA reads as TGTGCCAGCAGTCAAGAGGGACAGGGGTTTAGTAATCAGCCCCAGCATTTT. It translates to CASSQEGQGFSNQPQHF.

The chain joins TRBV6-5 to TRBJ1-5; D not certain. Germline V gene lookup returns CDR1 MNHEY and CDR2 SVGAGI. The CDR3 contains 16 residues. Trimming stripped 0 bases from V and 11 bases from J, with 20 bases between. The CDR3 DNA reads as TGTGCCAGCAGTTACTCCGCCGTAGAGGCCGGATATGCCCAGCATTTT. This codes for CASSYSAVEAGYAQHF.

This rearrangement joins TRBV7-9 to TRBJ2-1; a weak D match, TRBD2 (6 bases). Trimming shortened V by 1 base and J by 3 bases, and 10 bases separated the two germline ends. Germline CDR1 is SEHNR and CDR2 is FQNEAQ (reference sequence). This CDR3 is built from 15 residues. For the CDR3, the DNA is TGTGCCAGCAGCTTAGGTCTAGCGTTCTACAATGAGCAGTTCTTC. Its protein product is CASSLGLAFYNEQFF.

This clone was detected only once. The rearrangement links TRBV19 to TRBJ1-2; D call uncertain. CDR3 length: 15 residues. Germline V gene data show CDR1 as LNHDA and CDR2 as SQIVND (reference sequence). The V gene lost 3 bases and the J gene lost 1 base, with 12 bases spanning the gap. CDR3 DNA sequence: TGTGCCAGTAGTATCCGAGCGGTCGGTAACTATGGCTACACCTTC. As protein: CASSIRAVGNYGYTF.

This rearrangement joins TRBV2 to TRBJ1-5, with D possibly being TRBD1 (5 bases). Germline loops: CDR1 SNHLY, CDR2 FYNNEI. The V end lost 6 bases, the J end lost 7 bases, and 13 bases lay between the germline ends. The CDR3 is made up of 13 amino acids. The CDR3 protein is CASRGGGLQPQHF. CDR3 nucleotides: TGTGCCAGCAGGGGGGGAGGGTTACAGCCCCAGCATTTT. The entire variable domain, with the rest obtained from reference TRBV2 and TRBJ1-5, is as follows: EPEVTQTPSHQVTQMGQEVILRCVPISNHLYFYWYRQILGQKVEFLVSFYNNEISEKSEIFDDQFSVERPDGSNFTLKIRSTKLEDSAMYFCASRGGGLQPQHFGDGTRLSIL.

J is TRBJ1-5 and V is TRBV25-1; TRBD1 matches at 11 bases. Losses at the gene ends were 2 bases for V and 7 bases for J; bases not matched to a gene: 1. CDR1 MGHDK and CDR2 SYGVNS come from the germline V gene. This CDR3 has 14 residues. The CDR3 nucleotides read TGTGCCAGCAGTGAAGGACAGGGGGCACAGCCCCAGCATTTT. It is translated as CASSEGQGAQPQHF.